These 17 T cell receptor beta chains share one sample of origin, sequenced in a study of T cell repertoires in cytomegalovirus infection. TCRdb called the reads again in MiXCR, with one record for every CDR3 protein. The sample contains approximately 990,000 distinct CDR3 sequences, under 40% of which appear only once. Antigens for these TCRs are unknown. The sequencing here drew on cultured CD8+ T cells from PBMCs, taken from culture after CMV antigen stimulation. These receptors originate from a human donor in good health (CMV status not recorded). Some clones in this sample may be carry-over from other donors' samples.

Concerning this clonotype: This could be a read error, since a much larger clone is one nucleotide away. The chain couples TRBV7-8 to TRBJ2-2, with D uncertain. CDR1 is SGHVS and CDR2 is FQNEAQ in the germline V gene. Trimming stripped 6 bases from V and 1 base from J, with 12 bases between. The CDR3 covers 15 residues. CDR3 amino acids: CASSSTQMNTGELFF. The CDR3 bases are TGTGCCAGCAGTTCGACACAGATGAACACCGGGGAGCTGTTTTTT.

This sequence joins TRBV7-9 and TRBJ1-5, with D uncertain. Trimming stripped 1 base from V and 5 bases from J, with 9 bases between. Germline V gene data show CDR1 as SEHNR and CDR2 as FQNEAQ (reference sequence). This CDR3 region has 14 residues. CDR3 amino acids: CASSLGSDDQPQHF. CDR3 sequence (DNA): TGTGCCAGCAGCTTAGGCTCAGACGATCAGCCCCAGCATTTT.

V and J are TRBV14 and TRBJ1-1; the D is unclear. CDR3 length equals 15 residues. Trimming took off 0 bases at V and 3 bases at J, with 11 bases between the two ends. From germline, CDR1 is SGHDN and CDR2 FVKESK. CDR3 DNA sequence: TGTGCCAGCAGCCAAGATCGTGGCGGTTACACTGAAGCTTTCTTT. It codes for CASSQDRGGYTEAFF.

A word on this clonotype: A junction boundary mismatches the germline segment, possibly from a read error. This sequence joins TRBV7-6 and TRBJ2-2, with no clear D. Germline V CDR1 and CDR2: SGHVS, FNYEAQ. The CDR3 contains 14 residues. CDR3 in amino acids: CASSLGIRAGELFF. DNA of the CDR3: TGTGCTAGCAGCTTAGGCATCCGGGCCGGGGAGCTGTTTTTT.

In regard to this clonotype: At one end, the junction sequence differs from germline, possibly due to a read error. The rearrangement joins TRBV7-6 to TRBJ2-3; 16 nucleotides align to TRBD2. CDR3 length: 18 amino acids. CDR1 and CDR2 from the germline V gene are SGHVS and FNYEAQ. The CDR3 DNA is TGTGTCAGCACCATGGGACTAGCGGGGGGGCCGGGCACAGATACGCAGTATTTT. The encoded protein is CVSTMGLAGGPGTDTQYF.

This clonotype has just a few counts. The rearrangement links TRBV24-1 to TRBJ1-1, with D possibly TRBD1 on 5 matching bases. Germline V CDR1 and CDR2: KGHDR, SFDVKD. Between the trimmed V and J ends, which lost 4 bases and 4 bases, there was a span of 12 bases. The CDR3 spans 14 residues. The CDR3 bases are TGTGCCACCAGTGAGGGGACGGGAGGCACTGAAGCTTTCTTT. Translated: CATSEGTGGTEAFF.

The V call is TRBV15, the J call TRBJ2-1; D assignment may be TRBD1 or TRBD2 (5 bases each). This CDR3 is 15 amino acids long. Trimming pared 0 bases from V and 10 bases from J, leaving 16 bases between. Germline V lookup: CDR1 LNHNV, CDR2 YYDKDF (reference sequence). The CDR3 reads CATSRDQRLGREQFF. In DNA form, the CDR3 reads TGTGCCACCAGCAGAGATCAGCGGTTGGGGCGGGAGCAGTTCTTC.

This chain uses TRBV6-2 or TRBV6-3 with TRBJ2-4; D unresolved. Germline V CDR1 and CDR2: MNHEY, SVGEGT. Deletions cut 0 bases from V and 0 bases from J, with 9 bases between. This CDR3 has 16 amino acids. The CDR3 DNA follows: TGTGCCAGCAGTTACTCTCCACAGATAGCCAAAAACATTCAGTACTTC. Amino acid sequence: CASSYSPQIAKNIQYF.

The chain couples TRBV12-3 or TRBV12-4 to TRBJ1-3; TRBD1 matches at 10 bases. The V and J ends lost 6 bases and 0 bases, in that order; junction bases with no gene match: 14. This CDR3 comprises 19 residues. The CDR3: CASRPGDRGKKDSGNTIYF. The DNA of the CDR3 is TGTGCCAGCAGGCCAGGGGACAGGGGTAAGAAGGACTCTGGAAACACCATATATTTT.

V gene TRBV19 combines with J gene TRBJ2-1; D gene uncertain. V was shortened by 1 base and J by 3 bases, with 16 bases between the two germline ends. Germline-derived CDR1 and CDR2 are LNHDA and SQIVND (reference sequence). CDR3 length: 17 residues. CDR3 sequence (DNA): TGTGCCAGTAGTATAGGGGCCCCAGCGATTTTCTACAATGAGCAGTTCTTC. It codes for CASSIGAPAIFYNEQFF. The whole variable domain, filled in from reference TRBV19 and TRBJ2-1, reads DGGITQSPKYLFRKEGQNVTLSCEQNLNHDAMYWYRQDPGQGLRLIYYSQIVNDFQKGDIAEGYSVSREKKESFPLTVTSAQKNPTAFYLCASSIGAPAIFYNEQFFGPGTRLTVL.

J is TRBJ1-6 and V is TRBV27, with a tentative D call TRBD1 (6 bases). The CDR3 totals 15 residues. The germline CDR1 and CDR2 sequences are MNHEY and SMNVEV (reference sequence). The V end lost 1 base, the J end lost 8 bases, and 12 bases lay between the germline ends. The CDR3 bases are TGTGCCAGCAGTTTATACGCAGGGGTAGATTCACCCCTCCACTTT. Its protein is CASSLYAGVDSPLHF.

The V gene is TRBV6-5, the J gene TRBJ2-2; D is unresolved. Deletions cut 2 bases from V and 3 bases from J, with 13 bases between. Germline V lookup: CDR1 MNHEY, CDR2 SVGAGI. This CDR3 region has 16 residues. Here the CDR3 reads CASSYTALPDTGELFF. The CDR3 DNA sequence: TGTGCCAGCAGTTACACAGCTCTCCCCGACACCGGGGAGCTGTTTTTT.

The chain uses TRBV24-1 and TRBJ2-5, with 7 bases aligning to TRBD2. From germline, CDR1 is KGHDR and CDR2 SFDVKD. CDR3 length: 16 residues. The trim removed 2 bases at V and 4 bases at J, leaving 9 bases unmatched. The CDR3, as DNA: TGTGCCACCAGTGATTCTTCCCTGACTAGCCCAGAGACCCAGTACTTC. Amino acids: CATSDSSLTSPETQYF.

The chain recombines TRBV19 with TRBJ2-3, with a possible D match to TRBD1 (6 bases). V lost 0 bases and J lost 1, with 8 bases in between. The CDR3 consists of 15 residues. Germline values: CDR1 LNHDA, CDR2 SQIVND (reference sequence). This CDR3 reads CASSIEGARTDTQYF. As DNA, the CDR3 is TGTGCCAGTAGTATAGAGGGGGCCCGCACAGATACGCAGTATTTT.

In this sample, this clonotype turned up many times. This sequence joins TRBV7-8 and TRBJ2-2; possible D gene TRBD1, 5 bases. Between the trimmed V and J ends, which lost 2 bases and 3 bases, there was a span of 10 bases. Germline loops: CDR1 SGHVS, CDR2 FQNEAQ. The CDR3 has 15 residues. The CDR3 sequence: CASSLYRGYTGELFF. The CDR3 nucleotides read TGTGCCAGCAGCTTATATAGGGGATACACCGGGGAGCTGTTTTTT.

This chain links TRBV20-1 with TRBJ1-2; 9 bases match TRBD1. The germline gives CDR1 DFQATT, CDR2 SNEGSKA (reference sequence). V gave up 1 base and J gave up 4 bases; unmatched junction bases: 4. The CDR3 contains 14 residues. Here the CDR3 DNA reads TGCAGTGCTAGAGGGGGGGACAGGGCCTATGGCTACACCTTC. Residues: CSARGGDRAYGYTF.

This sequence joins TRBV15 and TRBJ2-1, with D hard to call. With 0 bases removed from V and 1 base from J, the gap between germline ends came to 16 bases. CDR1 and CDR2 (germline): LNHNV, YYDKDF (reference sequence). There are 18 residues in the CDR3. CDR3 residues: CATSREWAAKWSYNEQFF. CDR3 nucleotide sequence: TGTGCCACCAGCAGAGAATGGGCGGCGAAGTGGTCCTACAATGAGCAGTTCTTC. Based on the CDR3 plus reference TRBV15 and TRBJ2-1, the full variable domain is DAMVIQNPRYQVTQFGKPVTLSCSQTLNHNVMYWYQQKSSQAPKLLFHYYDKDFNNEADTPDNFQSRRPNTSFCFLDIRSPGLGDTAMYLCATSREWAAKWSYNEQFFGPGTRLTVL.